The TCR beta chain under discussion was sequenced for a study of fetal regulatory T cell absence and autoimmunity. Whole-study context: IPEX patients had exocrine pancreas autoimmunity without clinical diabetes.

Sequencing was at survey level. The data were produced by immunoSEQ multiplex PCR, yet TCRdb's version contains in-frame clones alone and is incomplete. The sample carries roughly 95,000 clones, about two thirds recorded once. About this clone: Its antigen remains unidentified.

General study findings and limits: Oligoclonal TCR enrichment in pancreas over cord blood reached over 90-fold for some clones. Broadly similar TRB gene family usage was seen in pancreas and cord blood.

The clonotype comes from a male donor with IPEX syndrome. Sequences were obtained from pancreas tissue.

The CDR3 nucleotides read TGTGCCAGCAGCGTAGATCCCAGGGCCTACGAGCAGTACTTC. Residues: CASSVDPRAYEQYF. This chain connects TRBV9 to TRBJ2-7; maybe TRBD1 (5 bases). From germline, CDR1 is SGDLS and CDR2 YYNGEE. Trimming stripped 0 bases from V and 2 bases from J, with 9 bases between. The CDR3 runs to 14 residues.